The 32 T cell receptor beta chains in this list originate from one sample, sequenced in a study of cytomegalovirus exposure and HLA in healthy donors. Researchers ran the PCR with 60 Vbeta and 13 Jbeta primers. The repertoire was sequenced with immunoSEQ multiplex PCR; TCRdb's copy has only in-frame clones and lacks some. The sample yields 220,000 or so clones, more than 65% seen once. Material: PBMCs. These receptors came from a woman younger than 45 in good health and CMV-seronegative.

Worth noting for this clone: One end of the junction does not line up with germline, which may come from a read error. V usage is TRBV7-9 and J usage is TRBJ2-3; perhaps TRBD2 as D (6 bases). This CDR3 spans 15 amino acids. Germline CDR1 is SEHNR and CDR2 is FQNEAQ (reference sequence). CDR3 DNA: TGTTCCAGCAGCTTACTCCGGCGGGACACAGATACGCAGTATTTT. This sequence encodes CSSSLLRRDTDTQYF.

The chain uses TRBV12-5 and TRBJ2-5; possibly TRBD1 for D (6 bases). The CDR3 extends over 18 amino acids. Deletions cut 3 bases from V and 4 bases from J, with 24 bases between. Germline V lookup: CDR1 LGHNT, CDR2 FRNRAP. The CDR3, as DNA: TGTGCTAGTGGTTTTCGACCCCTGGGTCAGGGGAAAGGAGAGACCCAGTACTTC. It encodes CASGFRPLGQGKGETQYF.

The DNA of the CDR3 is TGTGCCAGCAGTTTTGGGGGGGTGAACACTGAAGCTTTCTTT. Its translation: CASSFGGVNTEAFF. V is TRBV27 and J is TRBJ1-1, with a weak D call TRBD1 (5 bases). This CDR3 has 14 amino acids. V gave up 3 bases and J gave up 0 bases, with 8 bases separating them. Germline V gene lookup returns CDR1 MNHEY and CDR2 SMNVEV (reference sequence).

The V gene is TRBV7-6, the J gene TRBJ2-1; 12 bases are shared with TRBD2. Germline V CDR1 and CDR2: SGHVS, FNYEAQ. This CDR3 contains 14 residues. V shed 5 bases, J shed 7 bases, and the junction held 3 bases outside the gene matches. The CDR3 spells CASSPGLAGNEQFF. CDR3 DNA: TGTGCCAGCAGCCCCGGACTAGCGGGAAATGAGCAGTTCTTC.

The chain links TRBV13 to TRBJ1-1; 9 nucleotides match TRBD1. With 7 bases clipped from V and 0 bases from J, the junction kept 6 bases outside the gene matches. Germline CDR1 reads PRHDT; CDR2 reads FYEKMQ (reference sequence). The CDR3 extends over 15 amino acids. CDR3 amino acids: CASIRTGDMNTEAFF. The CDR3 bases are TGTGCCAGCATCCGGACAGGGGACATGAACACTGAAGCTTTCTTT.

V usage is TRBV6-6 and J usage is TRBJ2-1; D call uncertain. V was shortened by 0 bases and J by 5 bases, with 14 bases between the two germline ends. CDR1 and CDR2 (germline): MNHNY, SVGAGI (reference sequence). The CDR3 loop spans 16 amino acids. This chain's CDR3 is CASSYSSADGDNEQFF. The CDR3, as DNA: TGTGCCAGCAGTTACTCATCAGCTGACGGAGACAATGAGCAGTTCTTC.

The CDR3, as DNA: TGCGCCAGCAGCTGGGCGGACAGGAACACTGAAGCTTTCTTT. It specifies CASSWADRNTEAFF. The chain carries TRBV5-1 and TRBJ1-1; maybe TRBD1 (6 bases). The CDR3 runs to 14 residues. Germline assignment: CDR1 SGHRS and CDR2 YFSETQ. Between the trimmed V and J ends, which lost 3 bases and 1 base, there was a span of 10 bases.

This chain joins TRBV21-1 and TRBJ1-5. TRBV21-1 is noted as a pseudogene. This CDR3 has 16 amino acids. CDR3 coding DNA: TGTGCCAGCAGCAAACGGGACTCATCAGACAATCAGCCCCAGCATTTT. It codes for CASSKRDSSDNQPQHF.

This chain connects TRBV2 to TRBJ2-4; 7 bases are a match to TRBD2. V was clipped by 4 bases and J by 6 bases; unmatched bases: 6. The CDR3 runs to 14 residues. Looked up from germline, CDR1 is SNHLY and CDR2 is FYNNEI. CDR3 bases: TGTGCCAGCAGTGGAGGGAGGGAGTTAAACATTCAGTACTTC. As protein: CASSGGRELNIQYF.

This chain links TRBV6-1 with TRBJ2-7, with D tentatively TRBD2 (5 bases). V dropped 6 bases and J dropped 1 base, with 13 bases sitting between them. The CDR3 spans 14 residues. CDR1 and CDR2 from the germline V gene are MNHNS and SASEGT. The DNA of the CDR3 is TGTGCCAGCAGATCGGACGGAGGTTCCTACGAGCAGTACTTC. It encodes CASRSDGGSYEQYF.

The J gene is TRBJ2-7, the V gene TRBV7-6; 8 bases map to TRBD2. CDR3 length: 13 residues. The germline V gene encodes CDR1 SGHVS and CDR2 FNYEAQ. Trimming at V came to 5 bases and at J to 2 bases, leaving 2 bases not matched to a gene. The CDR3 sequence: CASSALAAYEQYF. CDR3 nucleotides: TGTGCCAGCAGCGCACTAGCGGCCTACGAGCAGTACTTC.

The chain carries TRBV6-5 and TRBJ1-1; D is unclear. This CDR3 contains 14 residues. V was pared by 0 bases and J by 5 bases, with 10 bases between. Germline V gives CDR1 MNHEY, CDR2 SVGAGI. The CDR3 region has the DNA TGTGCCAGCAGTTACTCGACCCGGGGTACTGAAGCTTTCTTT. Translating gives CASSYSTRGTEAFF.

The genes are TRBV30 and TRBJ2-1, with D unresolved. The CDR3 has 13 amino acids. Looked up from germline, CDR1 is GTSNPN and CDR2 is SVGIG (reference sequence). With 2 bases removed from V and 5 bases from J, the gap between germline ends came to 10 bases. CDR3 protein: CAWSSVINNEQFF. The CDR3 DNA is TGTGCCTGGAGTTCGGTTATTAACAATGAGCAGTTCTTC.

This chain links TRBV6-1 with TRBJ1-2, with D possibly being TRBD1 (5 bases). V lost 2 bases and J lost 3, with 10 bases in between. Germline CDR1 is MNHNS and CDR2 is SASEGT. CDR3 size: 14 residues. In nucleotides, the CDR3 is TGTGCCAGCAGTGAATTAGTAGGGGACTATGGCTACACCTTC. Its translation is CASSELVGDYGYTF.

The V call is TRBV5-4, the J call TRBJ2-5; D is undetermined. This CDR3 is 13 amino acids long. V dropped 0 bases and J dropped 5 bases, with 8 bases sitting between them. Germline V CDR1 and CDR2: SGHNT, YYREEE (reference sequence). As DNA, the CDR3 is TGTGCCAGCAGCTTGGGGCAGGCTGAGACCCAGTACTTC. Translated: CASSLGQAETQYF.

The chain recombines TRBV6-6 with TRBJ1-1, with TRBD1 as a possible D gene (5 bases). The CDR3 totals 14 residues. The V end was cut by 2 bases, the J end by 1 base, with 8 bases between. Germline-derived CDR1 and CDR2 are MNHNY and SVGAGI (reference sequence). CDR3 residues: CASSYRTGNTEAFF. CDR3 bases: TGTGCCAGCAGTTACAGAACAGGGAACACTGAAGCTTTCTTT.

This sequence joins TRBV7-2 and TRBJ1-1; the match to TRBD1 covers 8 bases. J lost 1 base, V lost 4 bases, and 5 bases had no gene match. Germline assignment: CDR1 SGHTA and CDR2 FQGNSA. This CDR3 is built from 15 residues. In nucleotides, the CDR3 is TGTGCCAGCAGCTACTCAGGGGGCGCGAACACTGAAGCTTTCTTT. Encoded protein: CASSYSGGANTEAFF.

This sequence joins TRBV11-2 and TRBJ2-5, with 12 bases fitting TRBD2. Judging by the DNA end, TRBJ2-7 fits better; the J call may be wrong. The germline gives CDR1 SGHAT, CDR2 FQNNGV. This CDR3 contains 15 residues. The CDR3 here is CASSRTSGRTYEQYF. CDR3 sequence (DNA): TGTGCCAGCAGCCGTACTAGCGGGAGGACCTACGAGCAGTACTTC.

This clone came up a few times. This rearrangement joins TRBV12-2 to TRBJ2-7; no DNA check was done on the table's D call, TRBD1. TRBV12-2 is a documented pseudogene. The CDR3 length is 15 residues. As DNA, the CDR3 is TGTGCAAGTCGCGAAAGACAGGGAACTTCCTACGAGCAGTACTTC. Protein sequence: CASRERQGTSYEQYF.

The chain joins TRBV6-1 to TRBJ1-1; D is uncertain. Germline-derived CDR1 and CDR2 are MNHNS and SASEGT. CDR3 length: 15 residues. Trimming removed 6 bases from V and 1 base from J, with 15 bases in between. This CDR3 reads CASSSDRRGNTEAFF. The CDR3 bases are TGTGCCAGCAGCTCCGACCGCAGAGGGAACACTGAAGCTTTCTTT.

The chain joins TRBV7-9 to TRBJ1-4; weak D call: TRBD1 (5 bases). This CDR3 has 16 residues. CDR1 SEHNR and CDR2 FQNEAQ come from the germline V gene (reference sequence). Trimming cost V 5 bases and J 8 bases, with 21 bases left between them. The CDR3 sequence is CASSPRQGHLREKLFF. CDR3 bases: TGTGCCAGCAGCCCACGACAAGGACATCTAAGGGAAAAACTGTTTTTT.

This clone was seen only a few times. This rearrangement joins TRBV6-5 to TRBJ2-7, with TRBD1 identical over 8 bases. The V gene end was trimmed by 8 bases and the J gene end by 5 bases; junction bases not matched to a gene: 8. CDR3 length equals 13 residues. Germline V gene sequence: CDR1 MNHEY, CDR2 SVGAGI. Here the CDR3 reads CASQNRGRDEQYF. CDR3 in DNA: TGTGCCAGCCAAAACAGGGGGAGAGACGAGCAGTACTTC.

V and J are TRBV11-1 and TRBJ1-1; D ambiguous. Germline V gene lookup returns CDR1 SGHAT and CDR2 FQDESV (reference sequence). V lost 3 bases to trimming and J lost 4 bases, with 6 bases between them. The CDR3 is 12 amino acids. CDR3 bases: TGTGCCAGCAGCTTGGGAGTCACTGAAGCTTTCTTT. Translated: CASSLGVTEAFF. Looking up the rest from reference TRBV11-1 and TRBJ1-1 gives the full variable domain: EAEVAQSPRYKITEKSQAVAFWCDPISGHATLYWYRQILGQGPELLVQFQDESVVDDSQLPKDRFSAERLKGVDSTLKIQPAELGDSAMYLCASSLGVTEAFFGQGTRLTVV.

J is TRBJ2-5 and V is TRBV11-2; D is possibly TRBD1 (5 bases). The better agreement between TRBJ2-7 and the DNA end casts doubt on the J call. Looked up from germline, CDR1 is SGHAT and CDR2 is FQNNGV. The CDR3 sequence is 14 residues long. CDR3 region: CASSFSRVSYEQYF. DNA of the CDR3: TGTGCCAGCAGCTTTTCCAGGGTTAGTTACGAGCAGTACTTC.

DNA of the CDR3: TGTGCCAGCAGCTTAGACGGCAGGGGCACCGGGGAGCTGTTTTTT. Protein product: CASSLDGRGTGELFF. The chain uses TRBV7-2 and TRBJ2-2; D may be TRBD1 (6 bases). Trimming left V 1 base short and J 4 bases short, with 10 bases between. Germline CDR1 and CDR2: SGHTA and FQGNSA. This CDR3 has 15 amino acids.

The gene calls are TRBV5-1 and TRBJ2-1; 9 bases are a match to TRBD2. This CDR3 region has 13 residues. The V segment lost 4 bases and the J segment 6 bases; nucleotides outside the gene matches: 2. CDR1 is SGHRS, CDR2 YFSETQ, per germline. The CDR3 here is CASSGTSRNEQFF. The DNA of the CDR3 is TGCGCCAGCAGCGGGACTAGCCGCAATGAGCAGTTCTTC.

V and J are TRBV25-1 and TRBJ2-2, with 10 bases that match TRBD2. Trimming cost V 4 bases and J 6 bases; bases outside gene matches: 5. Germline CDR1 MGHDK, CDR2 SYGVNS. The CDR3 is made up of 15 amino acids. The CDR3 reads CASSVSGGRAGELFF. DNA for the CDR3: TGTGCCAGCAGTGTTAGCGGGGGGCGCGCCGGGGAGCTGTTTTTT.

The chain carries TRBV6-5 and TRBJ2-1, with D possibly matching TRBD1 (5 bases). Trimming shortened V by 10 bases and J by 3 bases, and 10 bases separated the two germline ends. The germline CDR1 and CDR2 sequences are MNHEY and SVGAGI. This CDR3 region has 12 residues. In DNA, the CDR3 is TGTGCCACCGTGACAGACTACAATGAGCAGTTCTTC. Residues: CATVTDYNEQFF.

This clone came up once. The V call is TRBV5-1, the J call TRBJ1-1; a possible D gene is TRBD1 (5 bases). The CDR3 extends over 15 amino acids. Germline CDR1 is SGHRS and CDR2 is YFSETQ. Trimming took 4 bases from V and 0 from J, leaving 13 bases between them. Written as DNA, the CDR3 is TGCGCCAGCAGCCCTGGGGCAGGGTTGAACACTGAAGCTTTCTTT. Its translation: CASSPGAGLNTEAFF.

The V and J genes are TRBV19 and TRBJ2-1; no clear D gene. Trimming removed 3 bases at V and 4 bases at J, with 4 bases between. CDR1 LNHDA and CDR2 SQIVND come from the germline V gene (reference sequence). This CDR3 is built from 12 residues. The CDR3 DNA reads TGTGCCAGTAGTATCAGGTACAATGAGCAGTTCTTC. Translating it yields CASSIRYNEQFF.

The rearrangement joins TRBV30 to TRBJ2-6, with 8 positions matching TRBD1. The trim removed 3 bases at V and 4 bases at J, leaving 5 bases unmatched. CDR1 is GTSNPN, CDR2 SVGIG, per germline (reference sequence). CDR3 length: 15 residues. The CDR3 DNA is TGTGCCTGGAGGACAGGGGCTCTGGGGGCCAACGTCCTGACTTTC. Translated: CAWRTGALGANVLTF.

This clone was observed a few times. This chain links TRBV5-1 with TRBJ2-2, with 16 bases identical to TRBD2. Losses at the gene ends were 4 bases for V and 4 bases for J; bases not matched to a gene: 10. The CDR3 is made up of 19 amino acids. Germline CDR1 SGHRS, CDR2 YFSETQ. CDR3 in amino acids: CASSPPGLAGGPVTGELFF. The CDR3 nucleotides read TGCGCCAGCAGCCCTCCGGGACTAGCGGGAGGGCCCGTCACCGGGGAGCTGTTTTTT.